The 16 T cell receptor beta chains listed next were all sequenced from one sample in a study of blood T cell repertoires in COVID-19. TCRdb's copy holds only in-frame clones and misses some; the assay was immunoSEQ multiplex PCR. The sample comprises 150,000 or so clones, over 75% of which are singletons, and around 45% rests with the top ten. The sequenced sample consisted of peripheral blood. The receptors shown here come from a human donor in a cohort sampled during active COVID-19.

This chain links TRBV15 with TRBJ2-3; 11 positions agree with TRBD2. Germline CDR1 and CDR2: LNHNV and YYDKDF (reference sequence). This CDR3 spans 15 amino acids. With V trimmed by 4 bases and J by 6 bases, 6 bases remained unmatched. The CDR3 bases are TGTGCCACCAGCATCCCACTAGCGGGAGCCGATACGCAGTATTTT. Amino acids: CATSIPLAGADTQYF. Supplemented by reference TRBV15 and TRBJ2-3, the full variable domain reads DAMVIQNPRYQVTQFGKPVTLSCSQTLNHNVMYWYQQKSSQAPKLLFHYYDKDFNNEADTPDNFQSRRPNTSFCFLDIRSPGLGDTAMYLCATSIPLAGADTQYFGPGTRLTVL.

The rearrangement uses TRBV19 and TRBJ2-7; 7 bases align to TRBD2. Germline CDR1 and CDR2: LNHDA and SQIVND (reference sequence). With V trimmed by 2 bases and J by 2 bases, 6 bases remained unmatched. This CDR3 is 15 amino acids long. As DNA, the CDR3 is TGTGCCAGTAGTATAAGTGGGGGGGGTCCCTACGAGCAGTACTTC. Translated, it gives CASSISGGGPYEQYF.

This rearrangement joins TRBV6-5 to TRBJ1-2; D might be TRBD1 (6 bases). The V gene's germline CDR1 is MNHEY and CDR2 SVGAGI. V lost 5 bases and J lost 7, with 17 bases in between. The CDR3 runs 14 residues. The CDR3 is CASSMMGTGLGYTF. CDR3 sequence (DNA): TGTGCCAGCAGTATGATGGGCACAGGGCTTGGCTACACCTTC.

This clone was detected only a few times. The V call is TRBV19, the J call TRBJ1-3; 8 nucleotides line up with TRBD1. CDR1 and CDR2 (germline): LNHDA, SQIVND (reference sequence). V was pared by 5 bases and J by 0 bases, with 6 bases of the junction left unmatched. The CDR3 is 16 residues long. The CDR3, as DNA: TGTGCCAGTAGTCACCAGGGGGCTTCCTCTGGAAACACCATATATTTT. The encoded protein is CASSHQGASSGNTIYF.

V and J are TRBV12-3 or TRBV12-4 and TRBJ1-2; tentatively, D is TRBD1 (5 bases). The CDR3 has 13 residues. V was pared by 5 bases and J by 8 bases, with 15 bases between. CDR3 DNA: TGTGCCAGCAGTCGAGACAGTGCTCGGGGCTACACCTTC. As protein: CASSRDSARGYTF.

This clone was detected a few times. The gene calls are TRBV6-2 or TRBV6-3 and TRBJ2-7; possible D gene TRBD1, 5 bases. The V end was cut by 2 bases, the J end by 3 bases, with 11 bases between. Germline V gene sequence: CDR1 MNHEY, CDR2 SVGEGT. This CDR3 contains 14 residues. CDR3 protein: CASSYKGVGYEQYF. The CDR3 coding sequence is TGTGCCAGCAGTTACAAAGGGGTGGGCTACGAGCAGTACTTC.

The chain couples TRBV7-8 to TRBJ1-1, with unresolved D. In germline, CDR1 is SGHVS, CDR2 FQNEAQ. Trimming stripped 7 bases from V and 0 bases from J, with 9 bases between. The length of the CDR3 is 13 residues. CDR3 nucleotide sequence: TGTGCCAGCAAAGAGTACTTGAACACTGAAGCTTTCTTT. It encodes CASKEYLNTEAFF.

This CDR3 is CASSSRSRGYEQYF. Written as DNA, the CDR3 is TGTGCCAGCAGTAGTCGTAGCCGGGGCTACGAGCAGTACTTC. The chain recombines TRBV6-2 or TRBV6-3 with TRBJ2-7; D perhaps matches TRBD2 (5 bases). Looked up from germline, CDR1 is MNHEY and CDR2 is SVGEGT. There are 14 residues in the CDR3. The V end lost 5 bases, the J end lost 3 bases, and 14 bases lay between the germline ends.

The CDR3 here is CASSTQAGSLAGNNEQFF. The CDR3 DNA sequence: TGTGCCAGCAGCACCCAGGCGGGGAGTCTAGCGGGGAACAATGAGCAGTTCTTC. The gene calls are TRBV7-3 and TRBJ2-1, with 9 bases matching TRBD2. The J segment lost 5 bases and the V segment lost 5 bases, leaving 16 bases of the junction unmatched. The CDR3 sequence is 18 residues long. CDR1 SGHTA and CDR2 FQGTGA come from the germline V gene.

This rearrangement joins TRBV11-3 to TRBJ2-1, with TRBD1 as a possible D gene (5 bases). Germline V gene lookup returns CDR1 SGHNT and CDR2 YENEEA. This CDR3 contains 15 residues. Trimming removed 6 bases from V and 2 bases from J, with 14 bases in between. The CDR3 sequence: CASSFRQGTYNEQFF. In nucleotides, the CDR3 is TGTGCCAGCAGTTTTCGGCAGGGAACCTACAATGAGCAGTTCTTC.

The CDR3 DNA sequence: TGTGCCAGCAGTGAGACGGGACAGTCCAATTCACCCCTCCACTTT. Protein sequence: CASSETGQSNSPLHF. V usage is TRBV2 and J usage is TRBJ1-6; 7 bases align to TRBD1. The length of the CDR3 is 15 residues. Per germline, CDR1 SNHLY and CDR2 FYNNEI. V trimming: 3 bases; J trimming: 7 bases; junction bases outside the gene matches: 6.

CDR3 residues: CASSLDQARYSYEQYF. The CDR3 DNA follows: TGTGCCAGCAGCTTGGATCAAGCACGTTACTCCTACGAGCAGTACTTC. The chain has TRBV5-6 and TRBJ2-7; D is uncertain. Germline CDR1 is SGHDT and CDR2 is YYEEEE. The CDR3 has 16 amino acids. The V gene lost 0 bases and the J gene lost 0 bases, with 13 bases spanning the gap.

The chain combines TRBV18 with TRBJ1-1; no reliable D call. In germline, CDR1 is KGHSH, CDR2 LQKENI. V lost 2 bases to trimming and J lost 4 bases, with 8 bases between them. The CDR3 is 13 residues long. CDR3 nucleotide sequence: TGTGCCAGCTCACCAGCGGTCGTCACTGAAGCTTTCTTT. Encoded protein: CASSPAVVTEAFF.

The rearrangement links TRBV7-2 to TRBJ1-1, with unresolved D. The ends were cut back, 1 base at V and 11 bases at J, with 14 bases in the middle. The germline gives CDR1 SGHTA, CDR2 FQGNSA. This CDR3 is 13 amino acids long. The CDR3 sequence: CASSLEVGREAFF. CDR3 in DNA: TGTGCCAGCAGCTTAGAAGTAGGGAGGGAGGCTTTCTTT.

The table lists this clone with a count of one. Other DNA sequences from this sample encode an identical CDR3 as well. The chain employs TRBV7-2 and TRBJ1-1; TRBD1 matches 8 bases. This CDR3 region has 13 residues. In germline, CDR1 is SGHTA, CDR2 FQGNSA. V shed 4 bases and J 4 bases; nucleotides not matched to a gene: 2. This chain's CDR3 is CASSSDRGTEAFF. CDR3 DNA sequence: TGTGCCAGCAGCTCTGACAGGGGCACTGAAGCTTTCTTT. Full variable domain (outside the CDR3, taken from reference TRBV7-2 and TRBJ1-1): GAGVSQSPSNKVTEKGKDVELRCDPISGHTALYWYRQSLGQGLEFLIYFQGNSAPDKSGLPSDRFSAERTGGSVSTLTIQRTQQEDSAVYLCASSSDRGTEAFFGQGTRLTVV.

The chain has TRBV24-1 and TRBJ1-1; 9 nucleotides agree with TRBD1. This CDR3 has 15 amino acids. V dropped 7 bases and J dropped 3; count of bases not matched to a gene: 8. Germline V lookup: CDR1 KGHDR, CDR2 SFDVKD. CDR3 bases: TGTGCCACCAGAGTAACAGGGGGCGAGGACACTGAAGCTTTCTTT. Protein: CATRVTGGEDTEAFF.